Described below is a single T cell receptor beta chain sequence and its context. V gave up 5 bases and J gave up 0 bases, with 7 bases separating them. The CDR3 is 13 amino acids. Germline assignment: CDR1 KGHSH and CDR2 LQKENI. TCRdb's copy holds only in-frame clones and misses some; the assay was immunoSEQ multiplex PCR. Among more than 65,000 clones listed, about 94% were seen once. This entry comes from a study of technical replicates of blood from a handful of donors. The sequencing sample was made of T cells isolated from PBMCs. The gene calls are TRBV18 and TRBJ1-1; perhaps TRBD1 as D (5 bases). The TCR was taken from a human donor in good health. For the CDR3, the DNA is TGTGCCAGCTCATTGGACATGAACACTGAAGCTTTCTTT. Protein product: CASSLDMNTEAFF.